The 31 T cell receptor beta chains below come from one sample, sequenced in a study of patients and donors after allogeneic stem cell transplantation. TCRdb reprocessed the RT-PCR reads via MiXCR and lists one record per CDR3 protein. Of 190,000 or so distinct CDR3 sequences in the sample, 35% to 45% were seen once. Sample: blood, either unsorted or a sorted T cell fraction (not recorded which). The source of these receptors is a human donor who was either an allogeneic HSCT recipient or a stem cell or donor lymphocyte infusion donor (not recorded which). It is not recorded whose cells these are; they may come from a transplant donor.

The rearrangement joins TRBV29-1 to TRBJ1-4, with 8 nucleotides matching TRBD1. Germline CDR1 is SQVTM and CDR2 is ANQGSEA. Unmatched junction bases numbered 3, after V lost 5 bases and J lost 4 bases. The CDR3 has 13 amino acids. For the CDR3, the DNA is TGCAGCGTTCAGGGGGCCGATAATGAAAAACTGTTTTTT. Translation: CSVQGADNEKLFF.

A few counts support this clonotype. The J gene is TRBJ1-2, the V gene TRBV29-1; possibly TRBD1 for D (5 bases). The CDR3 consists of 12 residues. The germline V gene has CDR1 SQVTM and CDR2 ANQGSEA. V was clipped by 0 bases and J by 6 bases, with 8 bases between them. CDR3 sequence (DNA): TGCAGCGTTGAAGAAGGAGGGGATGGCTACACCTTC. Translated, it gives CSVEEGGDGYTF. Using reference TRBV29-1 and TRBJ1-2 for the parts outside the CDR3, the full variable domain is SAVISQKPSRDICQRGTSLTIQCQVDSQVTMMFWYRQQPGQSLTLIATANQGSEATYESGFVIDKFPISRPNLTFSTLTVSNMSPEDSSIYLCSVEEGGDGYTFGSGTRLTVV.

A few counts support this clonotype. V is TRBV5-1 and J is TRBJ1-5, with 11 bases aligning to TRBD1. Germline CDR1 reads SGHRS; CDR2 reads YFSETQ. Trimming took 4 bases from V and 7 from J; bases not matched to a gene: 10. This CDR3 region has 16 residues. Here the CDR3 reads CASSKGQGDREQPQHF. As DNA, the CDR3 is TGCGCCAGCAGCAAGGGACAGGGGGATCGTGAGCAGCCCCAGCATTTT.

CDR3 sequence (DNA): TGTGCCAGCAGATACAGGGGGCGCGGCTATGGCTACACCTTC. Translating it yields CASRYRGRGYGYTF. The rearrangement uses TRBV27 and TRBJ1-2; 9 bases align to TRBD1. Germline V gene sequence: CDR1 MNHEY, CDR2 SMNVEV (reference sequence). Losses at the gene ends were 6 bases for V and 4 bases for J; bases not matched to a gene: 6. This CDR3 is built from 14 residues.

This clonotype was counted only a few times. This CDR3 is CSASLGREDQPQHF. CDR3 sequence (DNA): TGCAGTGCTAGCCTGGGCAGGGAGGACCAGCCCCAGCATTTT. This chain joins TRBV20-1 and TRBJ1-5, with a tentative D call TRBD1 (5 bases). The CDR3 sequence is 14 residues long. V was trimmed by 3 bases and J by 7 bases, leaving 16 bases between them. Germline V CDR1 and CDR2: DFQATT, SNEGSKA (reference sequence).

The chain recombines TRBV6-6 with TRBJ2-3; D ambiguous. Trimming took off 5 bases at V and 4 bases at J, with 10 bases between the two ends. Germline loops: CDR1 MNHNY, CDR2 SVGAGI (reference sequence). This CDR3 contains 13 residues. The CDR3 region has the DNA TGTGCCAGCAGTGAACCGACGGCAGATACGCAGTATTTT. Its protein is CASSEPTADTQYF.

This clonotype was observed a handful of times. The CDR3 spells CASSLMGLGENEAFF. CDR3 coding DNA: TGTGCCAGCAGCTTAATGGGCTTAGGGGAGAATGAAGCTTTCTTT. This chain links TRBV12-3 or TRBV12-4 with TRBJ1-1, with D possibly TRBD1 on 5 matching bases. The CDR3 is 15 amino acids. The V end lost 6 bases, the J end lost 7 bases, and 21 bases lay between the germline ends.

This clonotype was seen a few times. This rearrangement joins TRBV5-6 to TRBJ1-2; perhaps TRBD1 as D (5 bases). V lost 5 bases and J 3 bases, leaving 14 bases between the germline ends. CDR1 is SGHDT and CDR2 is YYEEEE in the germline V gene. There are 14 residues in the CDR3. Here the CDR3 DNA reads TGTGCCAGCAGTCCGGGACGGAGAGACTATGGCTACACCTTC. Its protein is CASSPGRRDYGYTF.

CDR3 DNA: TGCGCCAGCAGCCAAGATTCCTCCAAAAACTACGAGCAGTACTTC. Translation gives CASSQDSSKNYEQYF. The chain joins TRBV4-3 to TRBJ2-7; D unclear. Germline V CDR1 and CDR2: LGHNA, YSLEER. The CDR3 runs to 15 residues. The V end was cut by 0 bases, the J end by 3 bases, with 12 bases between.

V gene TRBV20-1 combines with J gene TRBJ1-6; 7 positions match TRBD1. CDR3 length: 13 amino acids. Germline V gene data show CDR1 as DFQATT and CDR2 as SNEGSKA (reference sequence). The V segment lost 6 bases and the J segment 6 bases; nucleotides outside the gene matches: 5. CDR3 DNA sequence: TGCAGTGCCGGATACAGGGGTAATTCACCCCTCCACTTT. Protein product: CSAGYRGNSPLHF.

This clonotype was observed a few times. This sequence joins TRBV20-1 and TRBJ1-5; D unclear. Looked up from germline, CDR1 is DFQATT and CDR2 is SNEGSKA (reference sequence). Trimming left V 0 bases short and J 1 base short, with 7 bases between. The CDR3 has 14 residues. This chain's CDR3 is CSAREVSSNQPQHF. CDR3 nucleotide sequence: TGCAGTGCTAGAGAAGTCAGCAGCAATCAGCCCCAGCATTTT.

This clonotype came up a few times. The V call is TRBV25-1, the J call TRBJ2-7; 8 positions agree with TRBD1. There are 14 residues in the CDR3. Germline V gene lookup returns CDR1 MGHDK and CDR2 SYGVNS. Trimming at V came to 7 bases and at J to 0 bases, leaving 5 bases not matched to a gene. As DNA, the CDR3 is TGTGCCAGCACTCCGACAGGGGTCTCCTACGAGCAGTACTTC. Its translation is CASTPTGVSYEQYF.

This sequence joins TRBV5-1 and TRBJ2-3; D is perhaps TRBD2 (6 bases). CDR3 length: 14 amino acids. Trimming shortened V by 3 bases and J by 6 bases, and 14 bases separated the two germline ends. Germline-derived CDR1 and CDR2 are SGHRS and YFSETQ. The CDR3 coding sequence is TGCGCCAGCAGCTGGGGACTTCCCTCGGATACGCAGTATTTT. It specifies CASSWGLPSDTQYF.

CDR3 sequence: CASSYSWQILTGELFF. The DNA of the CDR3 is TGTGCCAGCAGTTACTCGTGGCAGATTCTCACCGGGGAGCTGTTTTTT. The rearrangement links TRBV6-5 to TRBJ2-2; D remains ambiguous. This CDR3 spans 16 amino acids. V was cut by 0 bases and J by 4 bases, with 12 bases left in between. Germline V lookup: CDR1 MNHEY, CDR2 SVGAGI.

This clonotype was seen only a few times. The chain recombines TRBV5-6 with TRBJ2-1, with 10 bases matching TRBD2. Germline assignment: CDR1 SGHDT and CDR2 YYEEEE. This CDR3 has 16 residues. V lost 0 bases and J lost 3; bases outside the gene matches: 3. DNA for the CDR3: TGTGCCAGCAGCTTGGAGGGACTAGCGTTCTACAATGAGCAGTTCTTC. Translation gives CASSLEGLAFYNEQFF.

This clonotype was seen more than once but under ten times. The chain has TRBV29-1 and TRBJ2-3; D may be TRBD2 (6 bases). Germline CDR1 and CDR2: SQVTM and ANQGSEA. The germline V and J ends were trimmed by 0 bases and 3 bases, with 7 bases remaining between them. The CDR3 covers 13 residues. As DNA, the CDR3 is TGCAGCGTTGAAGATCGGGGGACAGATACGCAGTATTTT. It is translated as CSVEDRGTDTQYF.

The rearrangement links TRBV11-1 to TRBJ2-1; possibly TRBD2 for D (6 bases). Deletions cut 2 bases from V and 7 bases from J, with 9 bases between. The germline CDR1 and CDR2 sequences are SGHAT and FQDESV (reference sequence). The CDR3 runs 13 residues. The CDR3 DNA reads TGTGCCAGCAGCTTATTCGCGGGGAATGAGCAGTTCTTC. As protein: CASSLFAGNEQFF. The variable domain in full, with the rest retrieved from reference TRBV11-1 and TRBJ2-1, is EAEVAQSPRYKITEKSQAVAFWCDPISGHATLYWYRQILGQGPELLVQFQDESVVDDSQLPKDRFSAERLKGVDSTLKIQPAELGDSAMYLCASSLFAGNEQFFGPGTRLTVL.

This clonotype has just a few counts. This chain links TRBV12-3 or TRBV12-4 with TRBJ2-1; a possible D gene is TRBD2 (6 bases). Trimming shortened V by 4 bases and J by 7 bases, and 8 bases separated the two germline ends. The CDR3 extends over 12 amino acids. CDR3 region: CASSWGENEQFF. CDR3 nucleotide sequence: TGTGCCAGCAGTTGGGGGGAAAATGAGCAGTTCTTC.

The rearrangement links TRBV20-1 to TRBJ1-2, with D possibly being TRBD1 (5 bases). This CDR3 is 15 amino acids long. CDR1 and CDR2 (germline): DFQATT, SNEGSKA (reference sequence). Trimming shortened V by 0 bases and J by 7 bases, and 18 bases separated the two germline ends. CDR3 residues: CSARDKYQGPSGYTF. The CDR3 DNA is TGCAGTGCTAGAGATAAGTACCAGGGCCCTTCTGGCTACACCTTC.

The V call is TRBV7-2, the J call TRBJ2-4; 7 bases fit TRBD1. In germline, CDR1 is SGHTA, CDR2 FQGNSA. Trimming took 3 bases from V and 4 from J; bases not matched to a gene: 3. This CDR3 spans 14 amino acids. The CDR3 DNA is TGTGCCAGCAGCTTGAGGGGACAGAAAAACATTCAGTACTTC. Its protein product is CASSLRGQKNIQYF.

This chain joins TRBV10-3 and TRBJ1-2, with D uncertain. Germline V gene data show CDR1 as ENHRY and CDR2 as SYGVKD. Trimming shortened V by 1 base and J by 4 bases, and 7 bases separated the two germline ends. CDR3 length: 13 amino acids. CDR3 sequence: CAISELGSYGYTF. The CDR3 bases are TGTGCCATCAGTGAGTTGGGATCCTATGGCTACACCTTC.

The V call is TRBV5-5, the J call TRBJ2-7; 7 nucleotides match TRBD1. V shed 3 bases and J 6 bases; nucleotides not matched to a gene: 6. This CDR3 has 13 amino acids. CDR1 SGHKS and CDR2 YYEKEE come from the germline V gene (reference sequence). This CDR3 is CASSYTGEGEQYF. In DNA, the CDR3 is TGTGCCAGCAGCTATACAGGGGAAGGCGAGCAGTACTTC.

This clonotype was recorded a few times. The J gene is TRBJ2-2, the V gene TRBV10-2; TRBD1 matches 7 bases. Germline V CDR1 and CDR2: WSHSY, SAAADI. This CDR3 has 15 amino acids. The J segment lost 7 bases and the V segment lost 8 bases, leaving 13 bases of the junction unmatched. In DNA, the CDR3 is TGCGCCAGCCGATGGGACAGCAATTACGGCGGGGAGCTGTTTTTT. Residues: CASRWDSNYGGELFF.

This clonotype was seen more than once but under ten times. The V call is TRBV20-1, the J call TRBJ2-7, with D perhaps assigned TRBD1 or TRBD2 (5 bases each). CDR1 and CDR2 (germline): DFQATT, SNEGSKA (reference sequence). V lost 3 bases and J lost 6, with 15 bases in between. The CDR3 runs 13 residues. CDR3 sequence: CSARGLRGPEQYF. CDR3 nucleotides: TGCAGTGCTAGGGGGCTCCGAGGGCCCGAGCAGTACTTC.

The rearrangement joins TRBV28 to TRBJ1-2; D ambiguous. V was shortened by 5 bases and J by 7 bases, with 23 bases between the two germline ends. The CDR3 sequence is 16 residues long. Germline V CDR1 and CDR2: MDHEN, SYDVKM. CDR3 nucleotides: TGTGCCAGCAGTCTCGATGACCGGGTTCAGCAAGGTGGCTACACCTTC. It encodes CASSLDDRVQQGGYTF.

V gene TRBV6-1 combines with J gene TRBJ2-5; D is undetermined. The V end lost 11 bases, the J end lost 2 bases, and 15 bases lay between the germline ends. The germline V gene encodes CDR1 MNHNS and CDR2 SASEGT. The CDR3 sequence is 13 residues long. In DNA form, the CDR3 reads TGTGCCGGAAAAACCGGGTCTCAAGAGACCCAGTACTTC. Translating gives CAGKTGSQETQYF.

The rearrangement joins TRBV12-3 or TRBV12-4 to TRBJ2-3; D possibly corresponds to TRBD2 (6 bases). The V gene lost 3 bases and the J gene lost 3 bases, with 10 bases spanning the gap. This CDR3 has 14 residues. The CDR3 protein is CASSFKGGTDTQYF. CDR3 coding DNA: TGTGCCAGCAGTTTTAAGGGAGGTACAGATACGCAGTATTTT.

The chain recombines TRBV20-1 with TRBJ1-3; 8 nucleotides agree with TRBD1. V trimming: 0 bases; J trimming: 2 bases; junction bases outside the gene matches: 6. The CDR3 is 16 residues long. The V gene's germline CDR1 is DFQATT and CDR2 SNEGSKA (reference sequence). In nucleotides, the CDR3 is TGCAGTGCTAGAGATGTGCAGGGGGCAACTGGAAACACCATATATTTT. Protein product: CSARDVQGATGNTIYF.

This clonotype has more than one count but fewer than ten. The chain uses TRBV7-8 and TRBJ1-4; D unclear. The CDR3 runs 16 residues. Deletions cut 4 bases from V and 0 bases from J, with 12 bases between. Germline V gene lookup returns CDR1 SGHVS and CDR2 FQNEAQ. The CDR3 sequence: CASSSSGDTTNEKLFF. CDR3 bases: TGTGCCAGCAGCTCCAGTGGCGACACAACTAATGAAAAACTGTTTTTT.

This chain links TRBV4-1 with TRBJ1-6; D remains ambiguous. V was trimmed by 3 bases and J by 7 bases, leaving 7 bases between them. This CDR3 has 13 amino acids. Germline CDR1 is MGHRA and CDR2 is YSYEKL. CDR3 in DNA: TGCGCCAGCAGCCAGGTCGAGAATTCACCCCTCCACTTT. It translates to CASSQVENSPLHF.

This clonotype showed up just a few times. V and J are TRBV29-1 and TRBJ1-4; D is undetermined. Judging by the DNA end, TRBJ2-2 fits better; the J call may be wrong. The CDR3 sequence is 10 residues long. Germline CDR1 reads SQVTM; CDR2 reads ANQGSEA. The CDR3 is CSCFEGELFF. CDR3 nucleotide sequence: TGCAGCTGTTTCGAGGGGGAGCTGTTTTTT.